The 32 T cell receptor beta chains presented below share a single source sample, sequenced in a study of blood T cell repertoires in COVID-19 (dated by TCRdb to 2020 to 2022). The protocol used for the library was the immunoSEQ multiplex PCR assay. TCRdb took over this immuneACCESS table, retaining in-frame rearrangements with V and J assigned. Such tables are incomplete; in checked studies, under half of the missing clones stem from an unresolved V gene, and the remainder is unexplained. The sample table contains 45,000 to 50,000 clones; only one count was recorded for 75% to 90% of them. Under 40% of the sample is taken by the ten largest. Sequenced: peripheral blood. The receptors shown here come from a woman of 80 years or more with COVID-19, enrolled during active disease.

The rearrangement joins TRBV18 to TRBJ1-5; D is uncertain. The ends were cut back, 3 bases at V and 0 bases at J, with 9 bases in the middle. CDR3 length: 15 amino acids. Germline CDR1 is KGHSH and CDR2 is LQKENI. The CDR3 nucleotides are TGTGCCAGCTCACCGACTGAGAATAGCAATCAGCCCCAGCATTTT. Translation gives CASSPTENSNQPQHF.

J is TRBJ2-2 and V is TRBV5-4; TRBD2 matches 10 bases. Trimming cost V 1 base and J 3 bases; bases outside gene matches: 0. Germline-derived CDR1 and CDR2 are SGHNT and YYREEE (reference sequence). The CDR3 covers 15 residues. The CDR3 here is CASSLSGGDTGELFF. CDR3 nucleotides: TGTGCCAGCAGCTTGAGCGGGGGGGACACCGGGGAGCTGTTTTTT.

This chain links TRBV6-2 or TRBV6-3 with TRBJ2-7; D is undetermined. Per the germline V gene, CDR1 is MNHEY and CDR2 is SVGEGT. V was shortened by 6 bases and J by 3 bases, with 6 bases between the two germline ends. The CDR3 runs to 11 residues. The CDR3 reads CASSLLYEQYF. The CDR3 DNA reads TGTGCCAGCAGCCTTCTCTACGAGCAGTACTTC.

The chain carries TRBV6-6 and TRBJ1-1, with TRBD1 matching over 9 bases. The CDR3 contains 13 residues. J lost 7 bases, V lost 2 bases, and 2 bases had no gene match. Germline CDR1 reads MNHNY; CDR2 reads SVGAGI (reference sequence). This chain's CDR3 is CASSYGDRDEAFF. DNA for the CDR3: TGTGCCAGCAGTTACGGGGACAGGGATGAAGCTTTCTTT.

This chain connects TRBV5-1 to TRBJ1-1; a weak D match, TRBD1 (6 bases). Germline CDR1 reads SGHRS; CDR2 reads YFSETQ. This CDR3 is built from 15 residues. The V gene lost 2 bases and the J gene lost 2 bases, with 13 bases spanning the gap. CDR3 bases: TGCGCCAGCAGCTTAGAGGACAGAAAAAACACTGAAGCTTTCTTT. Amino acid sequence: CASSLEDRKNTEAFF.

The chain carries TRBV7-9 and TRBJ2-1, with 8 bases lining up with TRBD1. This CDR3 spans 15 amino acids. CDR1 and CDR2 (germline): SEHNR, FQNEAQ (reference sequence). The V gene end was trimmed by 1 base and the J gene end by 4 bases; junction bases not matched to a gene: 3. In DNA, the CDR3 is TGTGCCAGCAGCTTAGAACAGGGGGGTTACAATGAGCAGTTCTTC. It is translated as CASSLEQGGYNEQFF.

This chain joins TRBV5-6 and TRBJ2-5; 7 bases are shared with TRBD1. Looked up from germline, CDR1 is SGHDT and CDR2 is YYEEEE. V lost 6 bases to trimming and J lost 5 bases; unmatched junction nucleotides: 10. The CDR3 has 14 amino acids. The CDR3 protein is CASIVQGSGETQYF. The CDR3 bases are TGTGCCAGCATCGTACAGGGGAGTGGGGAGACCCAGTACTTC.

This chain uses TRBV7-9 with TRBJ2-5, with TRBD2 as a possible D gene (6 bases). V was cut by 6 bases and J by 4 bases, with 12 bases left in between. The CDR3 is 13 residues long. Germline V gene sequence: CDR1 SEHNR, CDR2 FQNEAQ (reference sequence). This chain's CDR3 is CASSPNGGETQYF. In nucleotides, the CDR3 is TGTGCCAGCAGTCCTAACGGGGGAGAGACCCAGTACTTC.

The chain has TRBV5-1 and TRBJ2-1; 8 bases map to TRBD1. This CDR3 has 14 residues. V was clipped by 4 bases and J by 4 bases; unmatched bases: 4. Germline CDR1 SGHRS, CDR2 YFSETQ. Here the CDR3 reads CASSPGQAYNEQFF. CDR3 nucleotides: TGCGCCAGCAGCCCGGGACAGGCATACAATGAGCAGTTCTTC.

This chain joins TRBV3-1 (or the pseudogene TRBV3-2) and TRBJ1-4; TRBD1 might be the D (5 bases). V was clipped by 0 bases and J by 5 bases, with 13 bases between them. Per germline, CDR1 LGHDT and CDR2 YNNKEL (reference sequence). The CDR3 is 16 amino acids. CDR3 region: CASSQEGGARNEKLFF. The CDR3 region has the DNA TGTGCCAGCAGCCAAGAGGGCGGGGCCAGGAATGAAAAACTGTTTTTT.

The chain joins TRBV27 to TRBJ1-2, with 7 positions matching TRBD1. Trimming removed 0 bases from V and 4 bases from J; junction bases left unmatched: 14. CDR3 length: 18 amino acids. The germline CDR1 and CDR2 sequences are MNHEY and SMNVEV (reference sequence). CDR3 sequence: CASSLSPRQGLTLYGYTF. The CDR3 nucleotides are TGTGCCAGCAGTTTATCCCCTCGACAGGGATTAACCCTCTATGGCTACACCTTC.

The chain links TRBV5-1 to TRBJ1-3, with 8 bases identical to TRBD1. The length of the CDR3 is 16 residues. Germline V gene data show CDR1 as SGHRS and CDR2 as YFSETQ. The junction had 4 bases not matched to a gene; V was cut back by 1 base and J by 1 base. CDR3 protein: CASSLLGQGSGNTIYF. In nucleotides, the CDR3 is TGCGCCAGCAGCTTGTTAGGACAGGGTTCTGGAAACACCATATATTTT.

The V gene is TRBV4-1, the J gene TRBJ2-7; 9 nucleotides align to TRBD1. Unmatched junction bases numbered 13, after V lost 4 bases and J lost 3 bases. There are 17 residues in the CDR3. CDR1 and CDR2 (germline): MGHRA, YSYEKL. CDR3 sequence: CASSLRLEGTGFYEQYF. The CDR3, as DNA: TGCGCCAGCAGCCTAAGGTTGGAAGGGACAGGGTTCTACGAGCAGTACTTC.

The CDR3 loop reads CASSIWAPTSNQPQHF. The CDR3 DNA follows: TGTGCCAGCAGCATCTGGGCCCCTACTAGCAATCAGCCCCAGCATTTT. The chain combines TRBV7-2 with TRBJ1-5, with no clear D. The CDR3 extends over 16 amino acids. Germline V gene sequence: CDR1 SGHTA, CDR2 FQGNSA. Trimming shortened V by 5 bases and J by 0 bases, and 14 bases separated the two germline ends.

The chain combines TRBV23-1 with TRBJ1-6; TRBD1 is a possible D gene (5 bases). TRBV23-1 is an open reading frame whose function is uncertain. The germline V and J ends were trimmed by 3 bases and 7 bases, with 13 bases remaining between them. CDR3 length equals 15 residues. The chain's CDR3 is CASSQPRGVNSPLHF. CDR3 sequence (DNA): TGCGCCAGCAGTCAGCCTCGGGGGGTCAATTCACCCCTCCACTTT.

The chain carries TRBV7-3 and TRBJ2-7, with 9 bases lining up with TRBD1. V lost 5 bases to trimming and J lost 6 bases; unmatched junction nucleotides: 5. The germline V gene has CDR1 SGHTA and CDR2 FQGTGA. The CDR3 contains 13 residues. The CDR3 is CASSAGTGSEQYF. The CDR3 DNA reads TGTGCCAGCAGCGCAGGGACAGGGAGCGAGCAGTACTTC.

The count of this clone is one. V and J are TRBV9 and TRBJ2-5; D is possibly TRBD1 (6 bases). Germline values: CDR1 SGDLS, CDR2 YYNGEE. CDR3 length equals 15 residues. With 3 bases removed from V and 5 bases from J, the gap between germline ends came to 17 bases. The CDR3 loop is CASSAPRGSRETQYF. DNA of the CDR3: TGTGCCAGCAGCGCCCCCAGGGGTTCGCGGGAGACCCAGTACTTC.

The V and J genes are TRBV7-2 and TRBJ1-2; D may be TRBD1 (5 bases). The V end was cut by 5 bases, the J end by 4 bases, with 17 bases between. The germline V gene has CDR1 SGHTA and CDR2 FQGNSA. The CDR3 has 15 residues. The CDR3 is CASSPFQTGVYGYTF. The CDR3 nucleotides are TGTGCCAGCAGCCCATTCCAAACAGGTGTCTATGGCTACACCTTC. Variable domain in full (rest from reference TRBV7-2 and TRBJ1-2): GAGVSQSPSNKVTEKGKDVELRCDPISGHTALYWYRQSLGQGLEFLIYFQGNSAPDKSGLPSDRFSAERTGGSVSTLTIQRTQQEDSAVYLCASSPFQTGVYGYTFGSGTRLTVV.

J is TRBJ2-1 and V is TRBV5-1; 10 positions agree with TRBD2. This CDR3 has 15 residues. Germline CDR1 is SGHRS and CDR2 is YFSETQ. Trimming took 4 bases from V and 7 from J; bases not matched to a gene: 8. The CDR3 here is CASSGTGLAYNEQFF. The CDR3 region has the DNA TGCGCCAGCAGCGGAACGGGACTAGCGTATAATGAGCAGTTCTTC.

The chain recombines TRBV9 with TRBJ2-5; 9 bases are a match to TRBD2. CDR1 is SGDLS, CDR2 YYNGEE, per germline. The CDR3 has 17 residues. V lost 3 bases and J lost 2; bases outside the gene matches: 11. CDR3 sequence reads: CASSASSGRLGQETQYF. In nucleotides, the CDR3 is TGTGCCAGCAGCGCTAGTAGCGGGAGATTAGGACAAGAGACCCAGTACTTC. Combining the CDR3 with reference TRBV9 and TRBJ2-5 gives the whole variable domain DSGVTQTPKHLITATGQRVTLRCSPRSGDLSVYWYQQSLDQGLQFLIQYYNGEERAKGNILERFSAQQFPDLHSELNLSSLELGDSALYFCASSASSGRLGQETQYFGPGTRLLVL.

This clone was seen a handful of times. The identical CDR3 is also encoded by other nucleotide sequences in the sample. The chain employs TRBV5-1 and TRBJ2-5; 8 bases map to TRBD2. The germline V gene encodes CDR1 SGHRS and CDR2 YFSETQ. The CDR3 sequence is 15 residues long. Trimming removed 2 bases from V and 1 base from J; junction bases left unmatched: 4. In DNA, the CDR3 is TGCGCCAGCAGCTTAAGCGGGGGAACCCAAGAGACCCAGTACTTC. Translation: CASSLSGGTQETQYF.

The chain couples TRBV18 to TRBJ1-1; tentative D call: TRBD1 (6 bases). V was trimmed by 5 bases and J by 8 bases, leaving 18 bases between them. The CDR3 covers 14 residues. The germline CDR1 and CDR2 sequences are KGHSH and LQKENI. CDR3 sequence reads: CASSASQGSTEAFF. CDR3 sequence (DNA): TGTGCCAGCTCAGCTTCACAGGGTTCCACGGAAGCTTTCTTT.

This clone has a single count. The chain links TRBV7-8 to TRBJ2-5; 11 nucleotides line up with TRBD2. The CDR3 length is 15 residues. The germline V gene has CDR1 SGHVS and CDR2 FQNEAQ. V lost 4 bases and J lost 5; bases outside the gene matches: 6. In DNA form, the CDR3 reads TGTGCCAGCAGCTACTCTAGCGGGGGGTTGGAGACCCAGTACTTC. It codes for CASSYSSGGLETQYF. Combining the CDR3 with reference TRBV7-8 and TRBJ2-5 gives the whole variable domain GAGVSQSPRYKVAKRGQDVALRCDPISGHVSLFWYQQALGQGPEFLTYFQNEAQLDKSGLPSDRFFAERPEGSVSTLKIQRTQQEDSAVYLCASSYSSGGLETQYFGPGTRLLVL.

This clone appeared a few times. This chain links TRBV7-2 with TRBJ2-1, with 8 nucleotides matching TRBD2. This CDR3 region has 15 residues. Germline CDR1 is SGHTA and CDR2 is FQGNSA. With V trimmed by 3 bases and J by 8 bases, 9 bases remained unmatched. The CDR3 here is CASSFYSGAGHEQFF. The CDR3 DNA follows: TGTGCCAGCAGCTTCTATAGCGGGGCGGGGCATGAGCAGTTCTTC.

The V gene is TRBV11-2, the J gene TRBJ1-4; no clear D gene. Trimming removed 5 bases at V and 0 bases at J, with 16 bases between. Germline CDR1 is SGHAT and CDR2 is FQNNGV. CDR3 size: 17 residues. This CDR3 is CASSPPLAVTTNEKLFF. The CDR3 region has the DNA TGTGCCAGCAGCCCACCCCTTGCGGTAACAACTAATGAAAAACTGTTTTTT.

This clone came up once. Other DNA variants within this sample encode the same CDR3. The chain combines TRBV6-2 or TRBV6-3 with TRBJ1-6; 10 bases are shared with TRBD1. This CDR3 is built from 18 residues. CDR1 and CDR2 (germline): MNHEY, SVGEGT. With 0 bases clipped from V and 0 bases from J, the junction kept 2 bases outside the gene matches. CDR3 loop: CASSYSTGGSSYNSPLHF. CDR3 nucleotides: TGTGCCAGCAGTTACTCGACAGGGGGCAGCTCCTATAATTCACCCCTCCACTTT.

This chain links TRBV27 with TRBJ1-1; D gene unclear. V was shortened by 1 base and J by 0 bases, with 15 bases between the two germline ends. CDR1 is MNHEY, CDR2 SMNVEV, per germline (reference sequence). The CDR3 loop spans 17 amino acids. Written as DNA, the CDR3 is TGTGCCAGCAGTTTATTAACACAGTCCAGTCTGAACACTGAAGCTTTCTTT. Translation: CASSLLTQSSLNTEAFF.

The gene calls are TRBV28 and TRBJ2-3; 7 nucleotides agree with TRBD2. There are 16 residues in the CDR3. Trimming at V came to 3 bases and at J to 3 bases, leaving 9 bases not matched to a gene. The germline CDR1 and CDR2 sequences are MDHEN and SYDVKM. The DNA for the CDR3 is TGTGCCAGCAGTTTCGAGAGGGACTACCCAACAGATACGCAGTATTTT. The encoded protein is CASSFERDYPTDTQYF.

The J gene is TRBJ2-3, the V gene TRBV5-4; tentatively, D is TRBD1 (5 bases). Trimming removed 0 bases from V and 4 bases from J, with 15 bases in between. The CDR3 length is 16 residues. Germline values: CDR1 SGHNT, CDR2 YYREEE (reference sequence). The CDR3 spells CASSLALNSGSDTQYF. The CDR3 DNA reads TGTGCCAGCAGCTTGGCACTTAACTCAGGGTCAGATACGCAGTATTTT.

The V call is TRBV6-5, the J call TRBJ2-5; 9 bases are a match to TRBD2. Germline V CDR1 and CDR2: MNHEY, SVGAGI. V lost 2 bases, J lost 1 base, and 5 bases stayed unmatched. The CDR3 sequence is 16 residues long. The CDR3 sequence: CASSYGAGGIQETQYF. The CDR3, as DNA: TGTGCCAGCAGTTACGGAGCGGGGGGAATCCAAGAGACCCAGTACTTC.

V is TRBV7-2 and J is TRBJ2-2; TRBD1 is a possible D gene (5 bases). Trimming removed 4 bases from V and 3 bases from J, with 9 bases in between. The germline V gene encodes CDR1 SGHTA and CDR2 FQGNSA. The CDR3 runs 14 residues. In DNA form, the CDR3 reads TGTGCCAGCAGCTCCCCAGGGCACACCGGGGAGCTGTTTTTT. It is translated as CASSSPGHTGELFF. The full variable domain, completed using reference TRBV7-2 and TRBJ2-2, is GAGVSQSPSNKVTEKGKDVELRCDPISGHTALYWYRQSLGQGLEFLIYFQGNSAPDKSGLPSDRFSAERTGGSVSTLTIQRTQQEDSAVYLCASSSPGHTGELFFGEGSRLTVL.

The rearrangement uses TRBV4-3 and TRBJ2-3, with 13 bases that match TRBD2. The CDR3 contains 15 residues. Germline V gives CDR1 LGHNA, CDR2 YSLEER. The junction had 6 bases not matched to a gene; V was cut back by 1 base and J by 11 bases. CDR3 sequence (DNA): TGCGCCAGCAGCCAAGGGACTAGCGGGGGATCAGGGCAGTATTTT. It is translated as CASSQGTSGGSGQYF.